The T cell receptor beta chain under discussion was sequenced for a study of blood T cell repertoires in COVID-19. Source study methods: Amplification with reference gene primers provided the estimates of nucleated cell counts. Libraries were prepared by immunoSEQ multiplex PCR; TCRdb keeps only in-frame clonotypes and omits some of them. The DNA was the basis for D and trimming; V, J and clone size are from that table. The sample has approximately 200,000 clones, around 85% seen once. Participant-given clinical history determined each cohort assignment. Germline CDR1 reads LNHDA; CDR2 reads SQIVND (reference sequence). Losses at the gene ends were 7 bases for V and 5 bases for J; bases not matched to a gene: 7. CDR3 length: 13 amino acids.

The chain links TRBV19 to TRBJ1-2, with 7 bases lining up with TRBD1. This clonotype was obtained from a woman in her thirties or forties with acute COVID-19. The sample was PBMCs or T cells enriched from blood (not recorded which). The chain's CDR3 is CASTRGQTYGYTF. The CDR3 DNA sequence: TGTGCCAGTACTCGGGGACAGACGTATGGCTACACCTTC.